A single sample is the source of the 24 T cell receptor beta chains below, sequenced in a study of blood T cell repertoires in COVID-19. Generated by immunoSEQ multiplex PCR, the TCRdb table keeps only in-frame clones and is missing some. The sample carries about 130,000 clones, 55% to 75% recorded once. Material for sequencing was peripheral blood. The receptor set was obtained from a woman in her 70s with acute or convalescent COVID-19.

In this sample, this clone turned up a few times. The chain has TRBV20-1 and TRBJ2-5; the match to TRBD2 covers 7 bases. This CDR3 is built from 13 residues. With V trimmed by 3 bases and J by 4 bases, 5 bases remained unmatched. In germline, CDR1 is DFQATT, CDR2 SNEGSKA (reference sequence). CDR3 coding DNA: TGCAGTGCTAGTTCTAGCGGCCGAGAGACCCAGTACTTC. Translating it yields CSASSSGRETQYF.

V and J are TRBV7-9 and TRBJ1-1; TRBD1 matches 7 bases. Germline V gene lookup returns CDR1 SEHNR and CDR2 FQNEAQ (reference sequence). The CDR3 totals 14 residues. J lost 5 bases, V lost 6 bases, and 9 bases had no gene match. CDR3 bases: TGTGCCAGCAGGCACAAACAGGGGAGTACTGAAGCTTTCTTT. It encodes CASRHKQGSTEAFF.

The chain employs TRBV19 and TRBJ2-4, with 7 bases matching TRBD2. V lost 9 bases, J lost 15 bases, and 8 bases stayed unmatched. The CDR3 is 10 residues long. Germline loops: CDR1 LNHDA, CDR2 SQIVND (reference sequence). The CDR3 nucleotides are TGTGCCAGCCGAGGGAGGGCCTGGTACTTC. Translation: CASRGRAWYF.

The gene calls are TRBV12-3 or TRBV12-4 and TRBJ1-2, with D maybe TRBD1 (6 bases). The CDR3 sequence is 12 residues long. Trimming left V 5 bases short and J 8 bases short, with 12 bases between. The CDR3 DNA follows: TGTGCCAGCAGTCTTACAGGGTACGGCTACACCTTC. It encodes CASSLTGYGYTF.

This chain connects TRBV2 to TRBJ1-1; no firm D call. This CDR3 has 14 residues. Germline assignment: CDR1 SNHLY and CDR2 FYNNEI. Between the trimmed V and J ends, which lost 4 bases and 8 bases, there was a span of 17 bases. The CDR3 reads CASSVRGRAGEAFF. The CDR3 DNA follows: TGTGCCAGCAGTGTCCGAGGGCGCGCGGGGGAAGCTTTCTTT.

The chain links TRBV12-3 or TRBV12-4 to TRBJ1-1; 10 bases align to TRBD1. The junction had 1 base not matched to a gene; V was cut back by 3 bases and J by 6 bases. This CDR3 has 13 amino acids. The CDR3 reads CASSFGQGAEAFF. The CDR3 nucleotides are TGTGCCAGCAGTTTTGGACAGGGGGCTGAAGCTTTCTTT.

The chain employs TRBV6-1 and TRBJ1-2, with 7 bases matching TRBD1. Losses at the gene ends were 5 bases for V and 8 bases for J; bases not matched to a gene: 11. Germline V gives CDR1 MNHNS, CDR2 SASEGT. There are 14 residues in the CDR3. The CDR3 sequence: CASSWDSHTVGYTF. The CDR3 region has the DNA TGTGCCAGCAGTTGGGACAGCCACACCGTGGGCTACACCTTC.

The chain couples TRBV6-5 to TRBJ2-7; the match to TRBD1 covers 8 bases. V was pared by 4 bases and J by 6 bases, with 14 bases of the junction left unmatched. Germline loops: CDR1 MNHEY, CDR2 SVGAGI. The CDR3 runs to 16 residues. CDR3 nucleotides: TGTGCCAGCAGTTCATTTCGGACAGGGAAGAAGCTCGAGCAGTACTTC. It encodes CASSSFRTGKKLEQYF.

The rearrangement links TRBV7-8 to TRBJ2-3, with a tentative D call TRBD1 (6 bases). Trimming stripped 2 bases from V and 0 bases from J, with 12 bases between. Germline CDR1 and CDR2: SGHVS and FQNEAQ. This CDR3 is built from 16 residues. CDR3 amino acids: CASSLIGGASTDTQYF. CDR3 nucleotide sequence: TGTGCCAGCAGCTTAATTGGGGGCGCAAGCACAGATACGCAGTATTTT. Combining the CDR3 with reference TRBV7-8 and TRBJ2-3 gives the whole variable domain GAGVSQSPRYKVAKRGQDVALRCDPISGHVSLFWYQQALGQGPEFLTYFQNEAQLDKSGLPSDRFFAERPEGSVSTLKIQRTQQEDSAVYLCASSLIGGASTDTQYFGPGTRLTVL.

The chain is built from TRBV28 and TRBJ2-7; the D is unclear. The CDR3 is 12 residues long. The V gene's germline CDR1 is MDHEN and CDR2 SYDVKM. The V gene lost 6 bases and the J gene lost 4 bases, with 10 bases spanning the gap. The CDR3 DNA reads as TGTGCCAGCAGCCGAAGAGGTTACGAGCAGTACTTC. Translation gives CASSRRGYEQYF.

The chain joins TRBV6-1 to TRBJ2-7, with 10 bases that match TRBD2. This CDR3 spans 18 amino acids. Germline values: CDR1 MNHNS, CDR2 SASEGT. J gave up 0 bases and V 2 bases, and 10 bases lay outside the gene matches. Here the CDR3 DNA reads TGTGCCAGCAGTGAAAGGAGTGAGTCTAGCGGGAGCTCCTACGAGCAGTACTTC. Translating gives CASSERSESSGSSYEQYF.

This rearrangement joins TRBV19 to TRBJ1-5; D gene uncertain. V was clipped by 7 bases and J by 0 bases, with 13 bases between them. Germline loops: CDR1 LNHDA, CDR2 SQIVND (reference sequence). The CDR3 runs to 15 residues. Here the CDR3 DNA reads TGTGCCAGTACTCAAAGCCATCATAGCAATCAGCCCCAGCATTTT. Translating gives CASTQSHHSNQPQHF.

The J gene is TRBJ2-5, the V gene TRBV10-3, with D possibly matching TRBD2 (7 bases). Trimming left V 0 bases short and J 1 base short, with 12 bases between. CDR1 ENHRY and CDR2 SYGVKD come from the germline V gene. The CDR3 runs to 16 residues. Written as DNA, the CDR3 is TGTGCCATCAGTGAGTCGAAGGGGGGGTCCCAAGAGACCCAGTACTTC. Its translation is CAISESKGGSQETQYF.

This clone was recorded a few times. Written as DNA, the CDR3 is TGCGCCAGCCAGAATAGGCCGGGACAGGGGAGAGATACGCAGTATTTT. As protein: CASQNRPGQGRDTQYF. The chain carries TRBV5-1 and TRBJ2-3; TRBD1 agrees at 10 bases. The germline CDR1 and CDR2 sequences are SGHRS and YFSETQ. CDR3 length equals 16 residues. Losses at the gene ends were 7 bases for V and 5 bases for J; bases not matched to a gene: 13.

DNA for the CDR3: TGTGCCAGCTCACCACCTTCAGGGGGACCGAACACTGAAGCTTTCTTT. It is translated as CASSPPSGGPNTEAFF. The gene calls are TRBV18 and TRBJ1-1; 7 positions match TRBD1. The germline CDR1 and CDR2 sequences are KGHSH and LQKENI. The CDR3 is 16 residues long. The V gene end was trimmed by 0 bases and the J gene end by 1 base; junction bases not matched to a gene: 5.

On this clone: One end of the junction fails to match germline, which may point to a read error. The chain is built from TRBV7-7 and TRBJ2-1, with D possibly matching TRBD2 (6 bases). The CDR3 extends over 11 amino acids. Germline-derived CDR1 and CDR2 are SSHAT and FNYEAQ (reference sequence). The CDR3 reads CASSFGRRQFF. The CDR3, as DNA: TGTGCTAGCAGCTTTGGGAGGCGGCAGTTCTTC.

V is TRBV5-1 and J is TRBJ2-3; 7 bases match TRBD1. The CDR3 spans 15 residues. V was pared by 0 bases and J by 5 bases, with 6 bases of the junction left unmatched. Germline CDR1 is SGHRS and CDR2 is YFSETQ. The CDR3: CASSLAGQYLDTQYF. CDR3 bases: TGCGCCAGCAGCTTGGCGGGACAGTATTTAGATACGCAGTATTTT.

This clone was recorded at least ten times. This chain links TRBV5-5 with TRBJ1-1, with D perhaps TRBD1 (5 bases). V dropped 4 bases and J dropped 4 bases, with 14 bases sitting between them. The CDR3 is 14 amino acids. The germline CDR1 and CDR2 sequences are SGHKS and YYEKEE (reference sequence). CDR3 sequence reads: CASSIWDLITEAFF. CDR3 nucleotide sequence: TGTGCCAGCAGCATATGGGACTTGATCACTGAAGCTTTCTTT.

CDR3 sequence (DNA): TGTGCCAGCAGCTTTGCAGGGGGCAATGAGCAGTTCTTC. This encodes CASSFAGGNEQFF. The chain combines TRBV7-9 with TRBJ2-1; 7 bases fit TRBD1. Germline loops: CDR1 SEHNR, CDR2 FQNEAQ (reference sequence). The CDR3 is 13 residues long. The V gene end was trimmed by 3 bases and the J gene end by 6 bases; junction bases not matched to a gene: 2.

This clone was seen just once. This chain uses TRBV9 with TRBJ1-6; D not certain. CDR1 and CDR2 from the germline V gene are SGDLS and YYNGEE. This CDR3 is built from 16 residues. The germline V and J ends were trimmed by 0 bases and 7 bases, with 14 bases remaining between them. CDR3 nucleotide sequence: TGTGCCAGCAGCGTAGGTTCAGTCGTTGTAAATTCACCCCTCCACTTT. Translation: CASSVGSVVVNSPLHF.

The chain recombines TRBV9 with TRBJ1-2; perhaps TRBD1 as D (6 bases). Trimming shortened V by 6 bases and J by 8 bases, and 14 bases separated the two germline ends. Germline CDR1 and CDR2: SGDLS and YYNGEE. The CDR3 length is 12 residues. The CDR3 loop is CASTAGGRGYTF. CDR3 DNA: TGTGCCAGCACTGCGGGGGGCCGAGGCTACACCTTC. The complete variable domain, with remaining parts taken from reference TRBV9 and TRBJ1-2, reads DSGVTQTPKHLITATGQRVTLRCSPRSGDLSVYWYQQSLDQGLQFLIQYYNGEERAKGNILERFSAQQFPDLHSELNLSSLELGDSALYFCASTAGGRGYTFGSGTRLTVV.

Written as DNA, the CDR3 is TGTGCCAGCAGTATACTAGCGGGGACCAACAATGAGCAGTTCTTC. This gives the protein CASSILAGTNNEQFF. This chain joins TRBV6-4 and TRBJ2-1, with 10 bases aligning to TRBD2. This CDR3 is 15 amino acids long. V trimming: 5 bases; J trimming: 5 bases; junction bases outside the gene matches: 6. Per the germline V gene, CDR1 is MRHNA and CDR2 is SNTAGT.

The chain is built from TRBV4-3 and TRBJ2-2; 11 nucleotides agree with TRBD2. The CDR3 has 17 residues. Unmatched junction bases numbered 2, after V lost 2 bases and J lost 0 bases. Germline V lookup: CDR1 LGHNA, CDR2 YSLEER. The DNA of the CDR3 is TGCGCCAGCAGCCAACTAGCGGGGGGATCGAACACCGGGGAGCTGTTTTTT. It yields the protein CASSQLAGGSNTGELFF.

V is TRBV6-5 and J is TRBJ2-1; the match to TRBD2 covers 7 bases. Unmatched junction bases numbered 11, after V lost 5 bases and J lost 7 bases. Germline V CDR1 and CDR2: MNHEY, SVGAGI. CDR3 length: 15 residues. The CDR3 here is CASSTPSGRGNEQFF. CDR3 coding DNA: TGTGCCAGCAGTACCCCTAGCGGTCGGGGGAATGAGCAGTTCTTC.